This T cell receptor (beta chain) was obtained from a study of cytomegalovirus exposure and HLA in healthy donors. Comments on this clone: Its antigen remains unidentified.

Germline values: CDR1 SEHNR, CDR2 FQNEAQ (reference sequence). This CDR3 is 15 amino acids long. The V gene lost 0 bases and the J gene lost 3 bases, with 9 bases spanning the gap. Whole-study findings and limits: The study labeled roughly 160 TCR beta chains cytomegalovirus-associated.

The PCR employed 60 Vbeta primers together with 13 Jbeta primers. Produced via immunoSEQ multiplex PCR; TCRdb's table is partial and in-frame only. This table lists roughly 110,000 clones. The sequencing sample was made of PBMCs. The chain uses TRBV7-9 and TRBJ1-3, with a tentative D call TRBD1 (5 bases). The sequence was obtained from a man between 25 and 39 years old in good health and CMV-seronegative. CDR3 protein: CASSLAGAHGNTIYF. The CDR3 bases are TGTGCCAGCAGCTTAGCAGGGGCACATGGAAACACCATATATTTT. Supplemented by reference TRBV7-9 and TRBJ1-3, the full variable domain reads DTGVSQNPRHKITKRGQNVTFRCDPISEHNRLYWYRQTLGQGPEFLTYFQNEAQLEKSRLLSDRFSAERPKGSFSTLEIQRTEQGDSAMYLCASSLAGAHGNTIYFGEGSWLTVV.